The 10 T cell receptor beta chains presented below share a single source sample, sequenced in a study of human T cells and chemical hapten exposure. TCRdb re-called the RACE reads through MiXCR, storing one row per CDR3 protein. Here the sample spans tens of thousands of distinct CDR3 sequences, about 10% being singletons. The sample's time point: pre-sensitization, week 0. Treatment reported: therapeutic diphenylcyclopropenone sensitization with weekly scalp DPC. This specimen consisted of whole blood, obtained in connection with sensitization to the hapten diphenylcyclopropenone (DPC). The receptors stem from a man aged 30-40 years with alopecia areata. Some clones in this sample may be carry-over from other donors' samples.

This clonotype was detected a few times. This chain's CDR3 is CASSQTPGTTLNEQFF. For the CDR3, the DNA is TGTGCCAGCAGTCAAACACCCGGGACTACCCTCAATGAGCAGTTCTTC. V usage is TRBV6-2 or TRBV6-3 and J usage is TRBJ2-1; 7 positions agree with TRBD2. CDR3 length: 16 residues. The ends lost 5 bases at V and 6 bases at J; junction bases unmatched: 13. In germline, CDR1 is MNHEY, CDR2 SVGEGT.

The rearrangement uses TRBV3-1 and TRBJ2-5; 10 bases map to TRBD2. J gave up 3 bases and V 0 bases, and 13 bases lay outside the gene matches. Germline V gene lookup returns CDR1 LGHDT and CDR2 YNNKEL (reference sequence). The length of the CDR3 is 19 residues. The CDR3 is CASSQDNRLAGANKETQYF. CDR3 sequence (DNA): TGTGCCAGCAGCCAAGATAATCGGCTAGCGGGAGCAAATAAAGAGACCCAGTACTTC.

This clonotype appeared a few times. The V call is TRBV20-1, the J call TRBJ2-7; 7 bases fit TRBD1. V shed 6 bases and J 6 bases; nucleotides not matched to a gene: 8. Per the germline V gene, CDR1 is DFQATT and CDR2 is SNEGSKA (reference sequence). The CDR3 covers 12 residues. CDR3 nucleotide sequence: TGCAGTGCGTACAGGGGTTCGGGCGAGCAGTACTTC. Translating gives CSAYRGSGEQYF.

Ten or more counts support this clonotype. This rearrangement joins TRBV5-4 to TRBJ2-5, with 8 bases that match TRBD2. This CDR3 comprises 13 residues. Trimming removed 4 bases from V and 4 bases from J; junction bases left unmatched: 3. Germline V gene sequence: CDR1 SGHNT, CDR2 YYREEE (reference sequence). The DNA for the CDR3 is TGTGCCAGCAGCCGTGGACTAGCAGAGACCCAGTACTTC. Protein: CASSRGLAETQYF.

The genes are TRBV7-9 and TRBJ1-2; possible D gene TRBD1, 5 bases. The CDR3 sequence is 13 residues long. The germline V gene encodes CDR1 SEHNR and CDR2 FQNEAQ (reference sequence). The V end lost 1 base, the J end lost 2 bases, and 5 bases lay between the germline ends. The CDR3 DNA follows: TGTGCCAGCAGCTTAGGACAGAACTATGGCTACACCTTC. It encodes CASSLGQNYGYTF.

The chain couples TRBV6-1 to TRBJ2-3, with a weak D call TRBD1 (5 bases). From germline, CDR1 is MNHNS and CDR2 SASEGT. V lost 2 bases to trimming and J lost 3 bases, with 9 bases between them. CDR3 length equals 14 residues. The CDR3 DNA is TGTGCCAGCAGTGAACTAGGGGCTACAGATACGCAGTATTTT. Translating gives CASSELGATDTQYF.

The chain links TRBV20-1 to TRBJ2-7, with D perhaps given as TRBD1 or TRBD2 (6 bases each). The V and J ends lost 3 bases and 4 bases respectively, with 16 bases between them. The CDR3 is 14 residues long. Germline V gene lookup returns CDR1 DFQATT and CDR2 SNEGSKA (reference sequence). The CDR3 region is CSASRGPRGYEQYF. CDR3 nucleotide sequence: TGCAGTGCTAGCCGGGGGCCCAGGGGTTACGAGCAGTACTTC.

This rearrangement joins TRBV4-2 to TRBJ2-2, with TRBD1 matching over 9 bases. Germline trimming cut 1 base from V and 5 bases from J; bases unmatched to any gene: 8. The CDR3 covers 17 residues. Germline CDR1 LGHNA, CDR2 YNFKEQ. Here the CDR3 DNA reads TGTGCCAGCAGCCAAGTGGGACAGGGAGGTCGGACCGGGGAGCTGTTTTTT. Its protein product is CASSQVGQGGRTGELFF.

This clonotype was detected many times. The V and J genes are TRBV5-1 and TRBJ2-3; D is ambiguous. The germline CDR1 and CDR2 sequences are SGHRS and YFSETQ. The CDR3 extends over 15 amino acids. V was clipped by 4 bases and J by 1 base, with 13 bases between them. The CDR3 spells CASSIARAGTDTQYF. Here the CDR3 DNA reads TGCGCCAGCAGCATAGCCCGGGCGGGCACAGATACGCAGTATTTT. Full variable domain (missing parts from reference TRBV5-1 and TRBJ2-3): KAGVTQTPRYLIKTRGQQVTLSCSPISGHRSVSWYQQTPGQGLQFLFEYFSETQRNKGNFPGRFSGRQFSNSRSEMNVSTLELGDSALYLCASSIARAGTDTQYFGPGTRLTVL.

This clonotype has a count of ten or more. V gene TRBV7-9 combines with J gene TRBJ1-1; no firm D call. The CDR3 covers 15 residues. Germline V CDR1 and CDR2: SEHNR, FQNEAQ (reference sequence). Trimming removed 0 bases at V and 1 base at J, with 9 bases between. The CDR3 DNA reads as TGTGCCAGCAGCTTAGCCCAGAATAGGAACACTGAAGCTTTCTTT. Amino acids: CASSLAQNRNTEAFF.